This note documents a single T cell receptor (beta chain) sequence. The target antigen is unknown. The table came from immunoSEQ multiplex PCR; TCRdb's copy has only in-frame clones and leaves some out. Of 90,000 to 120,000 clones listed, 68% are singletons. This record belongs to a study of shared clonotypes between healthy human individuals. Study background: The composition of the donors was a couple of women and three men aged 18 to 49. Study-wide results and caveats: The study found about 5.1% of naive CD4 clonotypes shared across a few donors.

The CDR3 runs 13 residues. With 7 bases clipped from V and 2 bases from J, the junction kept 3 bases outside the gene matches. Germline V gene sequence: CDR1 SGDLS, CDR2 YYNGEE. V and J are TRBV9 and TRBJ1-3; 7 nucleotides line up with TRBD1. The TCR comes from a woman aged 25 to 39 in good health. Sequenced material: memory CD8+ T cells sorted from blood. Specified subset: CD45RO+ cells pooled with CCR7-negative TemRA cells. The chain's CDR3 is CASVGQTGNTIYF. The CDR3 DNA sequence: TGTGCCAGCGTGGGACAGACTGGAAACACCATATATTTT.